Below, 7 T cell receptor beta chains from the same sample are listed, as sequenced in a study of blood T cell repertoires in COVID-19. Measured with immunoSEQ multiplex PCR; TCRdb has only the in-frame clones, and not every one. The sample has roughly 180,000 clones, roughly 84% seen once; the top ten hold around 18%. Sequencing was done on a sample of PBMCs or T cells enriched from blood (not recorded which). The receptors derive from a man aged 60 to 75 who had recovered from COVID-19.

CDR3 coding DNA: TGTGCCACCAGTGAGCCGGGACTAGCGAGCGCCGGGGAGCTGTTTTTT. Its protein is CATSEPGLASAGELFF. The chain uses TRBV24-1 and TRBJ2-2; the match to TRBD2 covers 10 bases. V lost 4 bases to trimming and J lost 6 bases; unmatched junction nucleotides: 7. CDR1 KGHDR and CDR2 SFDVKD come from the germline V gene. The CDR3 has 16 residues.

V is TRBV6-1 and J is TRBJ2-3, with D possibly matching TRBD2 (5 bases). V was cut by 2 bases and J by 0 bases, with 12 bases left in between. The germline V gene has CDR1 MNHNS and CDR2 SASEGT. The CDR3 sequence is 16 residues long. Here the CDR3 reads CASSERPRESTDTQYF. CDR3 nucleotides: TGTGCCAGCAGTGAACGGCCACGGGAAAGCACAGATACGCAGTATTTT.

The chain carries TRBV30 and TRBJ2-5; 7 bases are a match to TRBD1. V was clipped by 3 bases and J by 5 bases; unmatched bases: 9. Germline CDR1 GTSNPN, CDR2 SVGIG (reference sequence). The CDR3 is 14 residues long. CDR3 coding DNA: TGTGCCTGGAGGAGGCAGGGGGATACCGAGACCCAGTACTTC. Encoded protein: CAWRRQGDTETQYF.

This chain connects TRBV28 to TRBJ1-5; D is ambiguous. Germline V gene data show CDR1 as MDHEN and CDR2 as SYDVKM. The germline V and J ends were trimmed by 8 bases and 3 bases, with 11 bases remaining between them. The CDR3 runs 13 residues. CDR3 protein: CASCRDLNQPQHF. The CDR3 nucleotides are TGTGCCAGCTGTAGAGATCTCAATCAGCCCCAGCATTTT.

The chain uses TRBV6-5 and TRBJ1-4; TRBD1 matches 9 bases. CDR1 and CDR2 (germline): MNHEY, SVGAGI. V was pared by 8 bases and J by 10 bases, with 14 bases of the junction left unmatched. The CDR3 runs to 15 residues. CDR3 in DNA: TGTGCCAGCCCAAGCGTGGGGGACAGGGAAGCAAAACTGTTTTTT. The encoded protein is CASPSVGDREAKLFF.

The chain joins TRBV29-1 to TRBJ1-1, with D perhaps matching TRBD1 (5 bases). V shed 4 bases and J shed 7 bases, with 10 bases lying between them. Germline V lookup: CDR1 SQVTM, CDR2 ANQGSEA. The CDR3 is 11 residues long. Here the CDR3 reads CSVVRGGEAFF. The DNA of the CDR3 is TGCAGCGTTGTACGGGGGGGTGAAGCTTTCTTT. Full variable domain (outside the CDR3, taken from reference TRBV29-1 and TRBJ1-1): SAVISQKPSRDICQRGTSLTIQCQVDSQVTMMFWYRQQPGQSLTLIATANQGSEATYESGFVIDKFPISRPNLTFSTLTVSNMSPEDSSIYLCSVVRGGEAFFGQGTRLTVV.

The chain has TRBV20-1 and TRBJ1-5; a weak D match, TRBD1 (5 bases). CDR1 DFQATT and CDR2 SNEGSKA come from the germline V gene (reference sequence). This CDR3 is 15 amino acids long. V lost 3 bases and J lost 7, with 19 bases in between. The CDR3 region has the DNA TGCAGTGCTAGTCGCCCCCAGGGCTCAGAGCAGCCCCAGCATTTT. Encoded protein: CSASRPQGSEQPQHF.